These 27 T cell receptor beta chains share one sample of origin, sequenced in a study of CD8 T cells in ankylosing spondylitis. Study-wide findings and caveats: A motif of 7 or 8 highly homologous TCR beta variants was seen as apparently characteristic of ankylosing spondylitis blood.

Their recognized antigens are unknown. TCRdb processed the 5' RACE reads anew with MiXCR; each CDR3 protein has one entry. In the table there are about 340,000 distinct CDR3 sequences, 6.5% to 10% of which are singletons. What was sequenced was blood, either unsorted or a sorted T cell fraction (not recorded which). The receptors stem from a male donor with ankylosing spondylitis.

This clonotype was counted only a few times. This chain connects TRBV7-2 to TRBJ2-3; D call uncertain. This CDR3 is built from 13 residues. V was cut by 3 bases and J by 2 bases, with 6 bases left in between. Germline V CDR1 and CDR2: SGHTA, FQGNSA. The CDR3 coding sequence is TGTGCCAGCAGCTTTCCTAACACAGATACGCAGTATTTT. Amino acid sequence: CASSFPNTDTQYF.

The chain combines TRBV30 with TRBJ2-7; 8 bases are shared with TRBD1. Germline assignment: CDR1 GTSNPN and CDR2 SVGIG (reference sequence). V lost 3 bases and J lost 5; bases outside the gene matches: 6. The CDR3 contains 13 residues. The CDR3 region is CAWRGRGRNEQYF. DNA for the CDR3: TGTGCCTGGAGGGGCAGGGGGCGAAACGAGCAGTACTTC. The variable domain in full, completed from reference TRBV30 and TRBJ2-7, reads SQTIHQWPATLVQPVGSPLSLECTVEGTSNPNLYWYRQAAGRGLQLLFYSVGIGQISSEVPQNLSASRPQDRQFILSSKKLLLSDSGFYLCAWRGRGRNEQYFGPGTRLTVT.

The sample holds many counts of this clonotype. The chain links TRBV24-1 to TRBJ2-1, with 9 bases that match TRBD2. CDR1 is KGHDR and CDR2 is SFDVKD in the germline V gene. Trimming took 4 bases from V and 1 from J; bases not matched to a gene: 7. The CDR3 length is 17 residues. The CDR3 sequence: CATSDDSSGKSYNEQFF. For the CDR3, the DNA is TGTGCCACCAGTGACGACTCTAGCGGGAAATCCTACAATGAGCAGTTCTTC.

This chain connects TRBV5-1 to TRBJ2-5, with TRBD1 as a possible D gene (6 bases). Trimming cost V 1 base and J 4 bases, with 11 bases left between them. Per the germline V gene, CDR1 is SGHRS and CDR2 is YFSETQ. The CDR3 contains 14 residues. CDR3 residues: CASSLWGRGETQYF. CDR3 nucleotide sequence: TGCGCCAGCAGCTTGTGGGGCAGGGGAGAGACCCAGTACTTC.

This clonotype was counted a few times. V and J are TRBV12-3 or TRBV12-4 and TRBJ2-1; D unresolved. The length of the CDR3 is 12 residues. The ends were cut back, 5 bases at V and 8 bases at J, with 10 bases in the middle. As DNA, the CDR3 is TGTGCCAGCAGTCGACCGGGCTATGAGCAGTTCTTC. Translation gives CASSRPGYEQFF.

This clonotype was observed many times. The CDR3 region is CASSSADFPEAFF. DNA of the CDR3: TGTGCCAGCAGCTCTGCGGACTTCCCTGAAGCTTTCTTT. V usage is TRBV6-2 or TRBV6-3 and J usage is TRBJ1-1; D is ambiguous. V was shortened by 6 bases and J by 6 bases, with 14 bases between the two germline ends. The V gene's germline CDR1 is MNHEY and CDR2 SVGEGT. The CDR3 runs 13 residues.

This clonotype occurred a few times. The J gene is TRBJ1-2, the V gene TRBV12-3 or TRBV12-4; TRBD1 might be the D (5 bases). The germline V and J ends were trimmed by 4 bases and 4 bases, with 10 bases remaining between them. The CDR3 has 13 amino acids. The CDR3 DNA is TGTGCCAGCAGTTACGACAGACTCTATGGCTACACCTTC. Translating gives CASSYDRLYGYTF.

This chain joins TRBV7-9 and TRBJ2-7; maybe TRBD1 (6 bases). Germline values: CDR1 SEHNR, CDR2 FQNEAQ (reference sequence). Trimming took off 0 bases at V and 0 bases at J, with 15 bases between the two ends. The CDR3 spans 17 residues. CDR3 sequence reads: CASSLAALAGVSYEQYF. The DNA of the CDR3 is TGTGCCAGCAGCTTAGCCGCCCTTGCAGGGGTCTCCTACGAGCAGTACTTC.

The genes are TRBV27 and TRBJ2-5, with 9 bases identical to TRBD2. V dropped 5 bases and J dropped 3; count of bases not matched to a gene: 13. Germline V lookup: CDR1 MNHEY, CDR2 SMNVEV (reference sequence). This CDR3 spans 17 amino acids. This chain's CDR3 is CASSRNPLVAGEETQYF. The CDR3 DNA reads TGTGCCAGCAGTCGCAACCCCCTTGTAGCGGGAGAAGAGACCCAGTACTTC.

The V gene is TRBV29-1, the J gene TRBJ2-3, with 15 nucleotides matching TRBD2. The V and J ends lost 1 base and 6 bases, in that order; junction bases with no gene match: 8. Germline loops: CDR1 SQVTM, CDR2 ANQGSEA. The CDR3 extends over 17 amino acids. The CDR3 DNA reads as TGCAGCGTTGAAGGGGAATGGACTAGCGGGAGGGCCGATACGCAGTATTTT. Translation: CSVEGEWTSGRADTQYF.

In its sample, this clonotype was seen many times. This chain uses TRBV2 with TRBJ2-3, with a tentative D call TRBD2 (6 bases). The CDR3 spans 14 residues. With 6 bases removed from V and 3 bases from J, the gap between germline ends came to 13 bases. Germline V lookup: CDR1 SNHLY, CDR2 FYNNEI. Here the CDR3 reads CASRPRGMTDTQYF. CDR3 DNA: TGTGCCAGCAGACCTCGGGGGATGACAGATACGCAGTATTTT.

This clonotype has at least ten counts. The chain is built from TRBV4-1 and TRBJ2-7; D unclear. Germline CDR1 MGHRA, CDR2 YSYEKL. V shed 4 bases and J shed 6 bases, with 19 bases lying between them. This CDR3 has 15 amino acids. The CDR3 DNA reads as TGCGCCAGCAGCCCGGCAGGTCCGGCTTTTGGCGAGCAGTACTTC. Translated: CASSPAGPAFGEQYF.

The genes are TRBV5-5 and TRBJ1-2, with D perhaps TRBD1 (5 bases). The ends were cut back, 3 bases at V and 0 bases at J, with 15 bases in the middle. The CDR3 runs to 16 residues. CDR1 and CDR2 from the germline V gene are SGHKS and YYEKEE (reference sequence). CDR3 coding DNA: TGTGCCAGCAGCTCCCAGGGAGGATCGGCTAACTATGGCTACACCTTC. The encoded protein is CASSSQGGSANYGYTF.

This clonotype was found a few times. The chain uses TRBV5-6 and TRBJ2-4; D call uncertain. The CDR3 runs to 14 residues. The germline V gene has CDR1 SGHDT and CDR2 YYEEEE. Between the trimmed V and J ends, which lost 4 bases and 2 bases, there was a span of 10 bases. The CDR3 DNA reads TGTGCCAGCAGCCCGGGTGTAACCAAAAACATTCAGTACTTC. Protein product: CASSPGVTKNIQYF.

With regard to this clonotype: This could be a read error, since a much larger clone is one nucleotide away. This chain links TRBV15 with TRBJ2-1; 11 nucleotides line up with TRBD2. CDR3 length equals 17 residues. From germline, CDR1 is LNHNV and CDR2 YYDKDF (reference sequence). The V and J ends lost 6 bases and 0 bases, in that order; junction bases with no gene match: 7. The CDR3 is CATSTLAGVNSYNEQFF. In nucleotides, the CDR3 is TGTGCCACCAGTACACTAGCGGGAGTAAACTCCTACAATGAGCAGTTCTTC.

CDR3 residues: CASRTPRSYEQYF. CDR3 nucleotide sequence: TGTGCCAGCAGGACTCCCCGCTCCTACGAGCAGTACTTC. The V gene is TRBV7-8, the J gene TRBJ2-7; no clear D gene. The germline V and J ends were trimmed by 6 bases and 0 bases, with 9 bases remaining between them. This CDR3 contains 13 residues. CDR1 is SGHVS, CDR2 FQNEAQ, per germline.

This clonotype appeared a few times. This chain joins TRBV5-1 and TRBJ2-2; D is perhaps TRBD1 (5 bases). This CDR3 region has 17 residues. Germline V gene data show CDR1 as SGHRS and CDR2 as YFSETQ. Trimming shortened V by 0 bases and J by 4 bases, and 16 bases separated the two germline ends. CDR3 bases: TGCGCCAGCAGCTTGGATGGGATCGGCAGGGTCACCGGGGAGCTGTTTTTT. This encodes CASSLDGIGRVTGELFF.

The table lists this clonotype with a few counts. This CDR3 reads CSVVSLAGDEQYF. CDR3 nucleotides: TGCAGCGTTGTGTCGCTAGCGGGAGACGAGCAGTACTTC. The chain couples TRBV29-1 to TRBJ2-7; 10 bases match TRBD2. V shed 4 bases, J shed 5 bases, and the junction held 5 bases outside the gene matches. This CDR3 region has 13 residues. Germline values: CDR1 SQVTM, CDR2 ANQGSEA.

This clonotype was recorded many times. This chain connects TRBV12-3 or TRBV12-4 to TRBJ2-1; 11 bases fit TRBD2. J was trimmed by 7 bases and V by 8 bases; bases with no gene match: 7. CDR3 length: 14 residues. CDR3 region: CASGTSGSWNEQFF. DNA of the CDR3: TGTGCCAGCGGAACTAGCGGGAGTTGGAATGAGCAGTTCTTC.

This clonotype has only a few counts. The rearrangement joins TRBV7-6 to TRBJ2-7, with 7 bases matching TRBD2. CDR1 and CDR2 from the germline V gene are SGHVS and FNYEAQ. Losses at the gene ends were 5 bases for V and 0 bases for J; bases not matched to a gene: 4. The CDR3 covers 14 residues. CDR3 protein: CASSGAGVSYEQYF. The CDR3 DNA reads TGTGCCAGCAGCGGGGCGGGAGTCTCCTACGAGCAGTACTTC.

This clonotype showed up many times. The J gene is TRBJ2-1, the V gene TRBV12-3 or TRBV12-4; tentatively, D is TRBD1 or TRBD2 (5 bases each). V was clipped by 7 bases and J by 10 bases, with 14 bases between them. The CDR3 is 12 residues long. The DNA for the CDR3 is TGTGCCAGCAACGCCCGGGGCGGGGAGCAGTTCTTC. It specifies CASNARGGEQFF.

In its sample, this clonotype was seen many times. For the CDR3, the DNA is TGTGCCAGCAGTTCACAGGGACCCGAGAACACTGAAGCTTTCTTT. It encodes CASSSQGPENTEAFF. The V gene is TRBV12-3 or TRBV12-4, the J gene TRBJ1-1; the D gene is possibly TRBD1 (6 bases). CDR3 length equals 15 residues. Trimming took 4 bases from V and 1 from J, leaving 13 bases between them.

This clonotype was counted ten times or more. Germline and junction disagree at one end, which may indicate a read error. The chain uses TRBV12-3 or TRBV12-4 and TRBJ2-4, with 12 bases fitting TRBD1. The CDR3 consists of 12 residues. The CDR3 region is CASSHQGQGANF. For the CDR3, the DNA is TGTGCCAGCAGCCATCAGGGACAGGGGGCAAACTTC.

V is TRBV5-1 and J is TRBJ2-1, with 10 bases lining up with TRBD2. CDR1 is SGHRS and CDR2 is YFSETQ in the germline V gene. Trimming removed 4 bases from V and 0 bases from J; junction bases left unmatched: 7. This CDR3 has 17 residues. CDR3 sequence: CASSGGLAPSSYNEQFF. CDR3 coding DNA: TGCGCCAGCAGCGGGGGACTAGCGCCAAGCTCCTACAATGAGCAGTTCTTC.

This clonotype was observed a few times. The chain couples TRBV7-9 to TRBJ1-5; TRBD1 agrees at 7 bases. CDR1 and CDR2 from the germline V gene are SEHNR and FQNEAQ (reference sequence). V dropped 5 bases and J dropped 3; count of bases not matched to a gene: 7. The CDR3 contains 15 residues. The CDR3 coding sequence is TGTGCCAGCAGCCCGTTGACAGGGATCAATCAGCCCCAGCATTTT. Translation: CASSPLTGINQPQHF.

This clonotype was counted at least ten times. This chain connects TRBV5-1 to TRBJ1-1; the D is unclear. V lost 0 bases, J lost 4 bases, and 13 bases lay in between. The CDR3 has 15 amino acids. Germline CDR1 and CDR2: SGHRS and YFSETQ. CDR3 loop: CASSLDSHRGTEAFF. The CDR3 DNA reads TGCGCCAGCAGCTTGGACAGCCATCGGGGCACTGAAGCTTTCTTT.

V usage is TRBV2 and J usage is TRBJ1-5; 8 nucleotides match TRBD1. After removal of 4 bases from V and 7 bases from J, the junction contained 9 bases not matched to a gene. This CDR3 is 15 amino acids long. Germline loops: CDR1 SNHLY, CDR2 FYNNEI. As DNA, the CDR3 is TGTGCCAGCAGTGGGAGCAGGGGGCCGGGGCAGCCCCAGCATTTT. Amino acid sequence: CASSGSRGPGQPQHF.